One and the same sample provided the 27 T cell receptor beta chains below, sequenced in a study of blood T cell repertoires in COVID-19. Some clones are missing from TCRdb's copy, which holds only in-frame ones; the method was immunoSEQ multiplex PCR. Altogether about 180,000 clones are present, roughly 80% being singletons, with the ten largest covering approximately 8%. The sample taken for sequencing was peripheral blood. The receptors come from a woman in her 70s with COVID-19, enrolled during active disease.

V is TRBV28 and J is TRBJ1-1; D might be TRBD1 (5 bases). Germline values: CDR1 MDHEN, CDR2 SYDVKM. Trimming removed 3 bases from V and 5 bases from J, with 16 bases in between. The CDR3 sequence is 15 residues long. CDR3 sequence (DNA): TGTGCCAGCAGTTTGCTATCACCAGGGTCTACTGAAGCTTTCTTT. This encodes CASSLLSPGSTEAFF.

This clone appeared many times. The germline gene is not matched at one end of the junction; a read error may be the cause. In nucleotides, the CDR3 is TGTGCCAGCAGTGAAAGTGGTTACGGGCAGTACTTC. It encodes CASSESGYGQYF. This chain uses TRBV2 with TRBJ2-7; D is undetermined. The germline CDR1 and CDR2 sequences are SNHLY and FYNNEI. CDR3 size: 12 residues.

The gene calls are TRBV30 and TRBJ2-5; the match to TRBD1 covers 11 bases. Germline CDR1 GTSNPN, CDR2 SVGIG (reference sequence). The trim removed 3 bases at V and 6 bases at J, leaving 9 bases unmatched. The CDR3 extends over 15 amino acids. The CDR3 protein is CAWRPQDRGRQTQYF. The CDR3 DNA reads TGTGCCTGGAGGCCACAGGACAGGGGGCGCCAGACCCAGTACTTC.

The V call is TRBV7-2, the J call TRBJ1-3; D is unresolved. The CDR3 is made up of 14 amino acids. The V end was cut by 0 bases, the J end by 4 bases, with 7 bases between. Germline V gene data show CDR1 as SGHTA and CDR2 as FQGNSA. As DNA, the CDR3 is TGTGCCAGCAGCTTAGCCGCCAGGGGAAACACCATATATTTT. Protein: CASSLAARGNTIYF.

The chain couples TRBV7-6 to TRBJ2-2, with D hard to call. The CDR3 is 15 amino acids. Germline-derived CDR1 and CDR2 are SGHVS and FNYEAQ. Deletions cut 5 bases from V and 1 base from J, with 11 bases between. CDR3 amino acids: CASSPLAMNTGELFF. CDR3 DNA sequence: TGTGCCAGCAGCCCGTTAGCTATGAACACCGGGGAGCTGTTTTTT. Using reference TRBV7-6 and TRBJ2-2 for the parts outside the CDR3, the full variable domain is GAGVSQSPRYKVTKRGQDVALRCDPISGHVSLYWYRQALGQGPEFLTYFNYEAQQDKSGLPNDRFSAERPEGSISTLTIQRTEQRDSAMYRCASSPLAMNTGELFFGEGSRLTVL.

The chain is built from TRBV7-2 and TRBJ1-1; TRBD1 might be the D (6 bases). CDR1 SGHTA and CDR2 FQGNSA come from the germline V gene. Trimming took off 6 bases at V and 9 bases at J, with 17 bases between the two ends. The CDR3 extends over 13 amino acids. In DNA, the CDR3 is TGTGCCAGCAGGGCGACAGGTGTGGGGAAAGCTTTCTTT. Translation gives CASRATGVGKAFF. The whole variable domain, filled in from reference TRBV7-2 and TRBJ1-1, reads GAGVSQSPSNKVTEKGKDVELRCDPISGHTALYWYRQSLGQGLEFLIYFQGNSAPDKSGLPSDRFSAERTGGSVSTLTIQRTQQEDSAVYLCASRATGVGKAFFGQGTRLTVV.

The chain links TRBV5-1 to TRBJ1-1; D gene ambiguous. Trimming stripped 0 bases from V and 7 bases from J, with 7 bases between. Germline V gene sequence: CDR1 SGHRS, CDR2 YFSETQ. The CDR3 is 12 residues long. This chain's CDR3 is CASSLAGGEAFF. The CDR3 DNA is TGCGCCAGCAGCTTGGCTGGCGGTGAAGCTTTCTTT.

This rearrangement joins TRBV28 to TRBJ2-2; 9 nucleotides agree with TRBD1. Unmatched junction bases numbered 9, after V lost 0 bases and J lost 4 bases. The CDR3 loop spans 18 amino acids. Germline CDR1 reads MDHEN; CDR2 reads SYDVKM. CDR3 bases: TGTGCCAGCAGTTTATGGGGACAGGGTCAAGGACGCACCGGGGAGCTGTTTTTT. Protein sequence: CASSLWGQGQGRTGELFF.

The chain combines TRBV7-9 with TRBJ1-1; D is ambiguous. Germline CDR1 SEHNR, CDR2 FQNEAQ (reference sequence). V lost 2 bases to trimming and J lost 1 base, with 8 bases between them. CDR3 size: 14 residues. The CDR3 protein is CASSLQAANTEAFF. In DNA, the CDR3 is TGTGCCAGCAGCTTACAGGCCGCGAACACTGAAGCTTTCTTT.

The rearrangement joins TRBV6-6 to TRBJ2-5; TRBD2 matches 13 bases. Germline V gives CDR1 MNHNY, CDR2 SVGAGI (reference sequence). There are 17 residues in the CDR3. J was trimmed by 5 bases and V by 5 bases; bases with no gene match: 11. The CDR3 DNA sequence: TGTGCCAGCAGTCCAGGGCCGGGACTAGCGGGACGGGAGACCCAGTACTTC. This sequence encodes CASSPGPGLAGRETQYF.

The chain employs TRBV10-3 and TRBJ1-6; a possible D gene is TRBD1 (5 bases). The germline V gene encodes CDR1 ENHRY and CDR2 SYGVKD. The CDR3 is made up of 15 amino acids. The V end was cut by 4 bases, the J end by 0 bases, with 7 bases between. The CDR3 nucleotides are TGTGCCATCAGTGTCAGGGACTCCTATAATTCACCCCTCCACTTT. It yields the protein CAISVRDSYNSPLHF.

The chain has TRBV15 and TRBJ2-7; the match to TRBD1 covers 7 bases. The V segment lost 3 bases and the J segment 3 bases; nucleotides outside the gene matches: 11. CDR1 and CDR2 (germline): LNHNV, YYDKDF (reference sequence). The CDR3 is made up of 16 amino acids. The CDR3 region is CATSSHSGQRNYEQYF. For the CDR3, the DNA is TGTGCCACCAGCAGTCACTCGGGACAGCGAAACTACGAGCAGTACTTC.

The chain has TRBV10-3 and TRBJ2-7, with TRBD1 as a possible D gene (6 bases). This CDR3 has 13 amino acids. The ends were cut back, 5 bases at V and 5 bases at J, with 13 bases in the middle. The germline CDR1 and CDR2 sequences are ENHRY and SYGVKD. This CDR3 is CAISPTGVDEQYF. The CDR3 coding sequence is TGTGCCATCAGTCCGACAGGTGTCGACGAGCAGTACTTC.

The chain uses TRBV30 and TRBJ1-1; possibly TRBD1 for D (5 bases). The CDR3 sequence is 14 residues long. Germline values: CDR1 GTSNPN, CDR2 SVGIG (reference sequence). Trimming took 5 bases from V and 1 from J, leaving 14 bases between them. The CDR3 nucleotides read TGTGCCTGGTCCGCGGGACGGGGGAACACTGAAGCTTTCTTT. This encodes CAWSAGRGNTEAFF.

The chain employs TRBV19 and TRBJ1-5; TRBD1 matches 11 bases. J lost 4 bases, V lost 4 bases, and 3 bases had no gene match. Germline CDR1 and CDR2: LNHDA and SQIVND (reference sequence). This CDR3 contains 15 residues. The CDR3 loop is CASSSRDRGNQPQHF. CDR3 nucleotides: TGTGCCAGTAGTAGCCGGGACAGGGGGAATCAGCCCCAGCATTTT. The complete variable domain, with remaining parts taken from reference TRBV19 and TRBJ1-5, reads DGGITQSPKYLFRKEGQNVTLSCEQNLNHDAMYWYRQDPGQGLRLIYYSQIVNDFQKGDIAEGYSVSREKKESFPLTVTSAQKNPTAFYLCASSSRDRGNQPQHFGDGTRLSIL.

The V gene is TRBV7-3, the J gene TRBJ2-3; D call uncertain. Trimming took off 5 bases at V and 2 bases at J, with 5 bases between the two ends. CDR1 and CDR2 (germline): SGHTA, FQGTGA. The CDR3 consists of 12 residues. CDR3 nucleotides: TGTGCCAGCAGCCCAGACACAGATACGCAGTATTTT. This translates into CASSPDTDTQYF.

The genes are TRBV7-2 and TRBJ1-1; perhaps TRBD1 as D (6 bases). This CDR3 region has 17 residues. Trimming removed 5 bases from V and 1 base from J, with 20 bases in between. Germline CDR1 SGHTA, CDR2 FQGNSA. The CDR3 bases are TGTGCCAGCAGCCCGAATCTGGACAGAAGTCGGAACACTGAAGCTTTCTTT. Translation: CASSPNLDRSRNTEAFF.

CDR3 protein: CASSWDIHNEKLFF. CDR3 bases: TGTGCCAGCAGCTGGGACATCCATAATGAAAAACTGTTTTTT. The V gene is TRBV5-4, the J gene TRBJ1-4, with D possibly matching TRBD1 (6 bases). V shed 3 bases and J shed 4 bases, with 10 bases lying between them. The germline V gene has CDR1 SGHNT and CDR2 YYREEE (reference sequence). This CDR3 contains 14 residues.

V and J are TRBV3-1 (or the pseudogene TRBV3-2) and TRBJ2-6; D is unresolved. Germline V gene lookup returns CDR1 LGHDT and CDR2 YNNKEL (reference sequence). This CDR3 is built from 13 residues. V shed 4 bases and J shed 3 bases, with 4 bases lying between them. CDR3 bases: TGTGCCAGCAGCCTTCATGGGGCCAACGTCCTGACTTTC. Residues: CASSLHGANVLTF.

The chain is built from TRBV7-2 and TRBJ2-1, with unresolved D. Trimming pared 0 bases from V and 7 bases from J, leaving 7 bases between. The CDR3 covers 13 residues. Looked up from germline, CDR1 is SGHTA and CDR2 is FQGNSA. CDR3 sequence (DNA): TGTGCCAGCAGCTTAGCGAGGATGAATGAGCAGTTCTTC. Protein: CASSLARMNEQFF.

This chain connects TRBV7-9 to TRBJ2-1; no clear D gene. The CDR3 loop spans 13 amino acids. Germline V CDR1 and CDR2: SEHNR, FQNEAQ (reference sequence). Trimming took off 10 bases at V and 0 bases at J, with 10 bases between the two ends. The CDR3 bases are TGTGCCACCTCAGGCAGCTCCTACAATGAGCAGTTCTTC. This sequence encodes CATSGSSYNEQFF.

The V and J genes are TRBV5-1 and TRBJ1-5; 7 bases are shared with TRBD1. This CDR3 is built from 13 residues. Germline V gene lookup returns CDR1 SGHRS and CDR2 YFSETQ. Unmatched junction bases numbered 9, after V lost 4 bases and J lost 11 bases. The CDR3 is CASSNTGTDSQHF. CDR3 nucleotide sequence: TGCGCCAGCAGCAACACCGGGACAGACTCCCAGCATTTT.

The chain couples TRBV5-1 to TRBJ1-1, with D hard to call. CDR1 and CDR2 (germline): SGHRS, YFSETQ. CDR3 length equals 11 residues. V was shortened by 4 bases and J by 7 bases, with 8 bases between the two germline ends. CDR3 DNA: TGCGCCAGCAGCGCCTCGGGTGAAGCTTTCTTT. Translation gives CASSASGEAFF.

The chain employs TRBV6-6 and TRBJ2-4, with D hard to call. The V gene lost 2 bases and the J gene lost 3 bases, with 11 bases spanning the gap. The CDR3 runs to 15 residues. CDR1 is MNHNY and CDR2 is SVGAGI in the germline V gene (reference sequence). CDR3 in DNA: TGTGCCAGCAGTTACACAAGGTCGGGCAAAAACATTCAGTACTTC. Its translation: CASSYTRSGKNIQYF.

V gene TRBV5-6 combines with J gene TRBJ1-3; 7 bases are shared with TRBD1. Germline V gives CDR1 SGHDT, CDR2 YYEEEE. This CDR3 is 13 amino acids long. V was clipped by 4 bases and J by 5 bases; unmatched bases: 3. The CDR3 DNA sequence: TGTGCCAGCAGCCGGGACAGCAGAAACACCATATATTTT. It is translated as CASSRDSRNTIYF.

This chain uses TRBV28 with TRBJ2-7, with 11 nucleotides matching TRBD2. The trim removed 5 bases at V and 3 bases at J, leaving 3 bases unmatched. CDR1 is MDHEN and CDR2 is SYDVKM in the germline V gene. CDR3 length: 14 residues. The CDR3 loop is CASSLTSGSYEQYF. As DNA, the CDR3 is TGTGCCAGCAGTCTCACTAGCGGGAGCTACGAGCAGTACTTC. Combining the CDR3 with reference TRBV28 and TRBJ2-7 gives the whole variable domain DVKVTQSSRYLVKRTGEKVFLECVQDMDHENMFWYRQDPGLGLRLIYFSYDVKMKEKGDIPEGYSVSREKKERFSLILESASTNQTSMYLCASSLTSGSYEQYFGPGTRLTVT.

This clone has just a few counts. The chain couples TRBV10-3 to TRBJ2-3; 11 bases agree with TRBD2. Germline V gives CDR1 ENHRY, CDR2 SYGVKD. This CDR3 has 16 residues. The V gene end was trimmed by 3 bases and the J gene end by 4 bases; junction bases not matched to a gene: 6. The CDR3: CAISDLSGRGADTQYF. The CDR3 nucleotides are TGTGCCATCAGTGACCTTAGCGGGAGGGGGGCAGATACGCAGTATTTT.